This note documents a single T cell receptor beta chain sequence. The antigen it recognizes is unknown. One base away there is no much larger clone; base qualities are not given. For sequencing of the TCRbeta CDR3 region, genomic DNA was extracted from the sorted cells. The immunoSEQ Assay was used for sequencing of TCRbeta CDR3 regions. As stored in TCRdb, this immuneACCESS dataset retains in-frame rearrangements with V and J assigned. A fraction of the clones does not appear; measured against another copy, unresolved V genes explain less than half of the discrepancy, and the remainder lacks a known reason. The table for this sample lists tens of thousands of clones; just under 90% of them were counted only once. The ten largest clones take up 6% to 7.5% of the sample. This sample was taken from a study of OX40 agonist ivuxolimab in advanced cancers. Turning to the overall study: Ivuxolimab was a fully human IgG2 agonistic monoclonal antibody targeting the costimulatory receptor OX40 (CD134). Partial responses occurred in three dose-escalation patients: two with cutaneous melanoma and one with hepatocellular carcinoma. Intravenous ivuxolimab was administered to patients every 2 weeks at six dose levels: 0.01, 0.1, 0.3, 1.5, 3 and 10 mg/kg. A male proportion of around 83% and a mean age of around 60 years, ranging from about 23 to 90, were recorded for the dose-escalation cohort. The paper reports the monotherapy dose-escalation portion (N of about 52 patients) of the phase I ivuxolimab trial. The purpose of peripheral TCRbeta sequencing was to test whether ivuxolimab changed TCR sequence diversity and led to clonal T-cell expansion. Of the roughly 50 dose-escalation patients, hepatocellular carcinoma was present in around 19, melanoma in around 15, renal cell carcinoma in 9 and head and neck cancer in 9. Patients were allowed to have had prior anti-PD-1, anti-PD-L1 or anti-CTLA-4 therapy, and 40% of the dose-escalation patients had previously received checkpoint inhibitors. What the work shows at the level of the full study, not this receptor alone: After ivuxolimab, CD8+ T cells had more expanded clones than CD4+ T cells on average. The antigen specificity of the clonally expanded peripheral T cells was not determined. Low levels of normalized T-cell clonal expansion were also seen in some nonresponding patients. At doses of 0.1 to 3.0 mg/kg, clonal expansion of both CD4+ and CD8+ T cells in blood was seen between baseline and week 6. In partial responders in the 0.1-3.0 mg/kg groups, normalized peripheral clonal expansion was found to be among the lowest, especially among CD8+ T cells.

The trial excluded patients who had a history of autoimmune disease or were on systemic immunosuppression. Peripheral blood for TCR sequencing was drawn from every dose cohort at baseline, at cycle 4 day 1 and at cycle 7 day 1. The samples were drawn from a first-in-human, open-label, multicenter phase I dose-escalation trial of ivuxolimab. Adults with locally advanced or metastatic head and neck squamous cell, hepatocellular, melanoma or renal cell carcinoma were enrolled in the trial. Before TCR sequencing, CD4+ and CD8+ T cells were separately sorted from peripheral blood. There are 14 amino acids in the CDR3, from cysteine to phenylalanine inclusive. Of all the DNA, just the CDR3 is kept, 42 bases in frame from base 1. V gives up 3 bases and J gives up 12 bases, and the segment between their germline ends measures 19 bases. From a lookup of the germline V gene, CDR1 and CDR2 are SGDLS and YYNGEE.

The origin of this receptor is an adult with an advanced solid tumor such as melanoma, head and neck, liver or kidney cancer. Source: CD4+ or CD8+ T cells sorted from blood, taken in a trial of the OX40 agonist ivuxolimab. Recombination connected TRBV9 to TRBJ2-1; possibly the D gene is TRBD2, per 6 matching bases. The DNA sequence is given as TGTGCCAGCAGCGCTCCGGGACTCCTAATCCCGCAGTTCTTC. Translated, it reads CASSAPGLLIPQFF.